Described below is a single T cell receptor beta chain sequence and its context. Its antigen is undetermined. In germline, CDR1 is DFQATT, CDR2 SNEGSKA (reference sequence). The CDR3 consists of 15 residues. Blood samples of about 2.5 ml were drawn from every donor. The data are from a study of monozygotic twins with inflammatory bowel disease. In eight separate reactions per sample, cDNA was generated. After re-calling the 5' RACE reads, TCRdb lists one entry per CDR3 protein, DNA absent. Across about 450,000 distinct CDR3 sequences, the top ten clones capture 2% to 3% of the sample. Findings of the study overall: Healthy co-twins exceeded IBD patients in TCRbeta diversity as measured by inverse Simpson. Subtypes among T cells remained indistinguishable.

What was sequenced was blood. The rearrangement joins TRBV20-1 to TRBJ2-7; TCRdb returns TRBD2, unconfirmable since there is no DNA. The receptor's source is a human donor with ulcerative colitis or Crohn's disease, or a healthy co-twin of an affected twin (not recorded which). The CDR3 is CSARSLSTSSYEQYF.